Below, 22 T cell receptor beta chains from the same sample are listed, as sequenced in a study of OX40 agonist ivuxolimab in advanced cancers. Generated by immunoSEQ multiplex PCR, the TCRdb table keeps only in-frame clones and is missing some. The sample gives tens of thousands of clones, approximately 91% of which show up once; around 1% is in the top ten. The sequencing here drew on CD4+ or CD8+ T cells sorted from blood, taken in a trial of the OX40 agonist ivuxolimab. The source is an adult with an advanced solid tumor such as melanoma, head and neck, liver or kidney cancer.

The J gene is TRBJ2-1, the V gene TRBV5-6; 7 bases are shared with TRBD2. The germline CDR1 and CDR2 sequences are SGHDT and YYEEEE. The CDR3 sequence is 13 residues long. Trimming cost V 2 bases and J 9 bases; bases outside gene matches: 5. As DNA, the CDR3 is TGTGCCAGCAGCTTCGCGGGAGAGGGTGAGCAGTTCTTC. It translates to CASSFAGEGEQFF.

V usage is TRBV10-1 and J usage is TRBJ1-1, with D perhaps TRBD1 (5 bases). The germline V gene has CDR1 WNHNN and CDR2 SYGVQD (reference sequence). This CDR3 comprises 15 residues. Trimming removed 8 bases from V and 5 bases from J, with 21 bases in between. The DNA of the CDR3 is TGCGCCAGCGAAGGAGGAGGGGCCGAAGGGACTGAAGCTTTCTTT. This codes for CASEGGGAEGTEAFF.

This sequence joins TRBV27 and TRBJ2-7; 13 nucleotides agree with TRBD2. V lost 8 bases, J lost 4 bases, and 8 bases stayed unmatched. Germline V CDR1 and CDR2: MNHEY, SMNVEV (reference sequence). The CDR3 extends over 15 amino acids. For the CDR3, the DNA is TGTGCCAGCTCTATGGGACTAGCGGGAATTTACGAGCAGTACTTC. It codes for CASSMGLAGIYEQYF.

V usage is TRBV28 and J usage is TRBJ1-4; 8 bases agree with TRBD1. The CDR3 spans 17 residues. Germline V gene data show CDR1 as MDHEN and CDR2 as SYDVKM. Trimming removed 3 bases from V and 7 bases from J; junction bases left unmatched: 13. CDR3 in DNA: TGTGCCAGCAGTTTTTGGGGCCTGACAGGGGATGGTGAAAAACTGTTTTTT. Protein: CASSFWGLTGDGEKLFF.

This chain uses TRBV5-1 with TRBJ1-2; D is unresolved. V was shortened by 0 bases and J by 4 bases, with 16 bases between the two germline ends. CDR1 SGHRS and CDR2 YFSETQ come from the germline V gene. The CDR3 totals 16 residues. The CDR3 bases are TGCGCCAGCAGCTTGGGTCTGGTATCAGGAGGCTATGGCTACACCTTC. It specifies CASSLGLVSGGYGYTF.

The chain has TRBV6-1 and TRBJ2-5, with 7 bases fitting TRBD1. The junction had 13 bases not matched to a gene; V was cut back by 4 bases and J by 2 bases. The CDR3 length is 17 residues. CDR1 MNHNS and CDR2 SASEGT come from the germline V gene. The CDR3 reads CASSADRQDTNQETQYF. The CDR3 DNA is TGTGCCAGCAGTGCGGACAGGCAAGACACTAATCAAGAGACCCAGTACTTC.

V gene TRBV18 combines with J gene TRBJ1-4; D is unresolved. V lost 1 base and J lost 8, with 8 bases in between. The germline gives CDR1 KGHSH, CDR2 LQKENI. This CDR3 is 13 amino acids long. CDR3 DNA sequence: TGTGCCAGCTCACCACAGGGTAGGGAAAAACTGTTTTTT. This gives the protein CASSPQGREKLFF.

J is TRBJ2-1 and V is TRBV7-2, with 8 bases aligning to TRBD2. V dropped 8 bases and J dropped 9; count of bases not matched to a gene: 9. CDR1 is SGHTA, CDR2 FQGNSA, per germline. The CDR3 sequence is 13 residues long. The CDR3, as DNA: TGTGCCAGCGGGGCGGGAGGTCGCGGTGAGCAGTTCTTC. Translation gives CASGAGGRGEQFF.

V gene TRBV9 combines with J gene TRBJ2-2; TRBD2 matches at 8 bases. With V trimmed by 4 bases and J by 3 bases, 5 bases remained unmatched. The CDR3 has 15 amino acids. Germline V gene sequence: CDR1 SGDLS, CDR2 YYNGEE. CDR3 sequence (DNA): TGTGCCAGCAGCCCGCGGGGGGCTGACACCGGGGAGCTGTTTTTT. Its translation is CASSPRGADTGELFF.

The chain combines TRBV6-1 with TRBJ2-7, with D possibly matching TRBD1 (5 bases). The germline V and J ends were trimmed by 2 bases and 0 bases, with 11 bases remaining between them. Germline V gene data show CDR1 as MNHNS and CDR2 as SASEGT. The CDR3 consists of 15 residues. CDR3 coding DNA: TGTGCCAGCAGTGAACCTGGACATTTCTCCTACGAGCAGTACTTC. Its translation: CASSEPGHFSYEQYF.

The CDR3 here is CASSLIRADEQFF. In DNA form, the CDR3 reads TGTGCCAGCAGCTTAATCCGCGCGGATGAGCAGTTCTTC. The chain couples TRBV7-3 to TRBJ2-1; no clear D. The CDR3 totals 13 residues. V was trimmed by 1 base and J by 8 bases, leaving 9 bases between them. Germline V gene data show CDR1 as SGHTA and CDR2 as FQGTGA.

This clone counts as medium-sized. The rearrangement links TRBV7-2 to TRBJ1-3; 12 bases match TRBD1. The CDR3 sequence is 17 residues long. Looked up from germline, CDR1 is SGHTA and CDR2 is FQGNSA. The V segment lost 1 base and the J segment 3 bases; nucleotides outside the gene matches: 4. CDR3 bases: TGTGCCAGCAGCTTAGGGGGACAGGGGGCTGGTGGAAACACCATATATTTT. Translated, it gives CASSLGGQGAGGNTIYF.

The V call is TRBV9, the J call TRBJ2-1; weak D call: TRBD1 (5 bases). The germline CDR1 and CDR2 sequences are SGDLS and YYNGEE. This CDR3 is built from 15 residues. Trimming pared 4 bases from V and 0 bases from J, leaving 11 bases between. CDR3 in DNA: TGTGCCAGCAGCCCAGACAGTAGCTCCTACAATGAGCAGTTCTTC. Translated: CASSPDSSSYNEQFF.

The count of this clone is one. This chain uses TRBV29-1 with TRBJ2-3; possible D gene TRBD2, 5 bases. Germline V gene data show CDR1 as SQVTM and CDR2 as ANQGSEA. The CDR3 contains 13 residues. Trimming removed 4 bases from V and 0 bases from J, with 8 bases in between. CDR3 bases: TGCAGCGTTGTCAGGACTAGCACAGATACGCAGTATTTT. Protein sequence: CSVVRTSTDTQYF.

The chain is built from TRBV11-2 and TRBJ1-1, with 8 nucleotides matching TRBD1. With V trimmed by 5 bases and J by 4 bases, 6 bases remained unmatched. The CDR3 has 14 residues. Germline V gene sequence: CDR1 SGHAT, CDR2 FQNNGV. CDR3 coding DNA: TGTGCCAGCAGCAGCGGGACAGGCGGCACTGAAGCTTTCTTT. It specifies CASSSGTGGTEAFF. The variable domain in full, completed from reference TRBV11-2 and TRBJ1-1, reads EAGVAQSPRYKIIEKRQSVAFWCNPISGHATLYWYQQILGQGPKLLIQFQNNGVVDDSQLPKDRFSAERLKGVDSTLKIQPAKLEDSAVYLCASSSGTGGTEAFFGQGTRLTVV.

CDR3 in DNA: TGTGCCAGCAGCCCTAATGGGGCGGTTGAGGAGACCCAGTACTTC. Translation: CASSPNGAVEETQYF. V and J are TRBV5-6 and TRBJ2-5; the D gene is possibly TRBD1 (5 bases). The CDR3 runs 15 residues. Trimming took 4 bases from V and 5 from J, leaving 18 bases between them. Germline CDR1 is SGHDT and CDR2 is YYEEEE.

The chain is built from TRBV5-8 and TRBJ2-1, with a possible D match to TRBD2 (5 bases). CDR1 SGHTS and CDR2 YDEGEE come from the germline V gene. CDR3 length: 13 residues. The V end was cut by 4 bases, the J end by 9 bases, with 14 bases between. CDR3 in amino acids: CASSVLGSGEQFF. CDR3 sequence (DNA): TGTGCCAGCAGCGTACTAGGTAGTGGTGAGCAGTTCTTC. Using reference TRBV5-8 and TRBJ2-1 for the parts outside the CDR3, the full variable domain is EAGVTQSPTHLIKTRGQQATLRCSPISGHTSVYWYQQALGLGLQFLLWYDEGEERNRGNFPPRFSGRQFPNYSSELNVNALELEDSALYLCASSVLGSGEQFFGPGTRLTVL.

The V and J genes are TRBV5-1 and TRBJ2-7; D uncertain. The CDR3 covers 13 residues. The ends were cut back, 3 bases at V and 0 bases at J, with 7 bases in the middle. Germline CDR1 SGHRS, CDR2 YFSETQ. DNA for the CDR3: TGCGCCAGCAGCTCCCTTAGCTCCTACGAGCAGTACTTC. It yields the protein CASSSLSSYEQYF.

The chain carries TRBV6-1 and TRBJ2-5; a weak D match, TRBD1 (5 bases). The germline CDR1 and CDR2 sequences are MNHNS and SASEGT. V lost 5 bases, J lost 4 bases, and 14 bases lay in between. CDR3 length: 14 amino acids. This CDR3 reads CASSLQVSGETQYF. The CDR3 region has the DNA TGTGCCAGCAGTCTACAGGTGTCAGGAGAGACCCAGTACTTC.

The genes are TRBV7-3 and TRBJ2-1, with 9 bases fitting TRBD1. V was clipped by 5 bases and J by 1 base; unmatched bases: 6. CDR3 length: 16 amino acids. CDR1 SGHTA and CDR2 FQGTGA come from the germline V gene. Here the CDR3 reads CASSKQGALSYNEQFF. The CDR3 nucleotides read TGTGCCAGCAGCAAACAGGGGGCTTTATCCTACAATGAGCAGTTCTTC.

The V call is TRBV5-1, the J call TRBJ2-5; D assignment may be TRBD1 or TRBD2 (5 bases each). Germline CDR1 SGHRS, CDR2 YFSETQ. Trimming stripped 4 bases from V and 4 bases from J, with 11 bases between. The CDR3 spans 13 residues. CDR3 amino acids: CASSRDGRETQYF. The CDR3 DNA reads TGCGCCAGCAGCCGGGACGGAAGAGAGACCCAGTACTTC.

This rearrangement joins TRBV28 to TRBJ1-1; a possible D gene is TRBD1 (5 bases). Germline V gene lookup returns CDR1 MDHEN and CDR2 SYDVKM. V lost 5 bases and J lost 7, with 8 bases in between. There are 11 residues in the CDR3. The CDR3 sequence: CASSERGEAFF. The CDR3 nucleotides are TGTGCCAGCAGTGAAAGGGGTGAAGCTTTCTTT.